This T cell receptor beta chain was sequenced for a study of chemoradiotherapy in HPV16-positive cancers. Produced via immunoSEQ multiplex PCR; TCRdb's table is partial and in-frame only. The sample has approximately 15,000 clones; approximately 84% are singletons. This sample was obtained from a patient who underwent chemoradiotherapy. The origin of this receptor is a human donor with HPV-associated anogenital cancer.

In DNA, the CDR3 is TGCGCCAGCAGCCCTGGGACAGGGATAAGTGAAAAACTGTTTTTT. It is translated as CASSPGTGISEKLFF. The chain uses TRBV5-1 and TRBJ1-4, with 9 bases lining up with TRBD1. Germline CDR1 reads SGHRS; CDR2 reads YFSETQ. The CDR3 length is 15 residues. Unmatched junction bases numbered 8, after V lost 4 bases and J lost 7 bases. The full variable domain, in which reference TRBV5-1 and TRBJ1-4 provide the parts outside the CDR3, is KAGVTQTPRYLIKTRGQQVTLSCSPISGHRSVSWYQQTPGQGLQFLFEYFSETQRNKGNFPGRFSGRQFSNSRSEMNVSTLELGDSALYLCASSPGTGISEKLFFGSGTQLSVL.